The present entry profiles one T cell receptor (beta chain) with its context. Its specific antigen is unknown. No base-level quality is on record; no much larger clone is a single base apart. Peripheral blood CD8+ and CD4+ T cells from healthy donors, Susac syndrome patients and multiple sclerosis patients were profiled using high-throughput TCR beta sequencing. Susac syndrome patients met recently defined diagnostic criteria for definite or probable disease. Bulk CD8+ and CD4+ T cells were purified by magnetic negative isolation, whereas CD8+ TEMRA cells were enriched by FACS. Blood was drawn into EDTA tubes, processed within 24 hours, and PBMCs were isolated by density gradient centrifugation. PBMCs intended for TCR sequencing were frozen in liquid nitrogen and were later thawed in a 37 degrees C water bath. The sorted or isolated CD4+, CD8+ and CD8+ TEMRA cells had a purity of 90% or higher. RNA was extracted using the RNeasy kit, and roughly 0.45 to 1 microgram was reverse transcribed with random hexamers. TCR beta CDR3 regions were amplified with the immunoSEQ multiplex PCR assay covering 54 Vbeta and 13 Jbeta segments. PCR amplification bias was corrected using a synthetic template baseline for primer optimization and computational correction. The original methods were these. Only productive sequences were kept, with reads annotated to V, D and J genes according to IMGT and analyzed in immunoSEQ Analyzer. Clonality was computed as one minus Shannon entropy normalized by log2 of the number of productive unique sequences. Public and private clones were assessed among the 100 most prevalent clones of each patient and control. Clones were defined as Susac-specific if absent from the healthy and MS cohorts, from 900 to 1,200 published viral clones and from other ImmuneACCESS disease sequences. TCRdb cleaned the public reads at Q25 with fastp, built clones with MiXCR and kept in-frame beta chains. Merged by CDR3 protein, the rows form single entries marked with the most common genes and DNA. The V and J calls and clone size come from TCRdb's table, not from the authors' own analysis. The sample contains around 200,000 distinct CDR3 sequences, approximately 95% of them found a single time. In total, the top ten clones hold approximately 0.16% of the sample.

The data stem from a study of CD8 T cells in Susac syndrome (dated by TCRdb to between 2019 and 2020). Regarding the study in general: Among the Susac syndrome patients who were sequenced, clinically active disease was present in six and clinical remission was observed in 8 or 9. Repertoire sequencing was used to test whether CD8+ T cell activation and differentiation in Susac syndrome was antigen driven. At blood withdrawal, Susac syndrome patients were either therapy-naive, taking corticosteroids (in some cases with IVIg as well), or taking IVIg alone. CD8+ T cell repertoire clonality was compared between about 12 healthy donors, approximately 14 Susac syndrome patients and roughly 15 multiple sclerosis patients.

On the study overall, not on this receptor specifically: Looking at Susac-specific public clones, the researchers identified approximately 15 in the total CD8+ repertoire and several in the CD8+ TEMRA repertoire. CD8+ repertoires in Susac syndrome showed clonal expansion, which was highest in CD8+ TEMRA cells and was greater in clinically active patients than in remitting patients. The number of individuals in the TCR sequencing and HLA analysis was recognized as being relatively small.

Based on the germline V gene, the CDR1 and CDR2 sequences are SQVTM and ANQGSEA. V is cut by 7 bases and J by 4 bases, and the space between the germline ends is 10 bases. From cysteine to phenylalanine, the CDR3 is 12 amino acids long. The entry retains the CDR3 DNA only, 36 bases that are in frame from base 1. This clonotype was obtained from a human donor with Susac syndrome. This sequence uses TRBV29-1 and TRBJ2-2; a tentative D call is TRBD1 (6 bases match). The sequenced sample consisted of CD8+ T cells from PBMCs. The CDR3 here reads CSGTGFTGELFF. The nucleotide sequence is given as TGCAGCGGCACAGGGTTCACCGGGGAGCTGTTTTTT.